A selection of T cell receptor beta chains follows, all from one sample in a study of beta chain features in type 1 diabetes. The assay was immunoSEQ multiplex PCR, and TCRdb's table has in-frame clones only and misses some. The table shows 300,000 to 350,000 clones, with around 8.5% occurring only once. Material for sequencing was central memory CD4+ T cells from blood. The receptors shown here come from a man aged 25-40 years with type 1 diabetes. Both conserved end residues are part of each CDR3. A D gene is named only where the DNA matches it firmly. For some rows the clone size is stated as once, few or many, or as a class when expanded; others skip it.

>TRBJ2-2|TRBV7-9|few|NA
CASSSRQLAGELFF
TGTGCCAGCAGCTCGCGACAGCTGGCCGGGGAGCTGTTTTTT
>TRBJ2-5|TRBV7-9|few|TRBD1
CASSVDRGLQTQYF
TGTGCCAGCAGCGTAGACAGGGGCTTGCAGACCCAGTACTTC
>TRBJ1-4|TRBV7-9|NA|TRBD1
CASSSDRGNEKLFF
TGTGCCAGCAGCTCTGACAGGGGAAATGAAAAACTGTTTTTT
>TRBJ1-2|TRBV19|few|NA
CASSHGANGDGYTF
TGTGCCAGTAGTCATGGGGCGAATGGTGATGGCTACACCTTC
>TRBJ1-6|TRBV6-1|NA|TRBD1
CASSEVARGLSPLHF
TGTGCCAGCAGTGAAGTTGCCAGGGGGCTCTCACCCCTCCACTTT
>TRBJ1-2|TRBV5-6|NA|NA
CATRIQGNYGYTF
TGTGCCACCCGAATCCAGGGGAACTATGGCTACACCTTC
>TRBJ1-6|TRBV7-9|NA|TRBD1
CASSLILTGSYNSPLHF
TGTGCCAGCAGCTTAATACTGACAGGGTCGTATAATTCACCCCTCCACTTT
>TRBJ2-7|TRBV11-2|NA|NA
CASSSRGPGGSEQYF
TGTGCCAGCAGCTCAAGGGGACCCGGGGGAAGCGAGCAGTACTTC
>TRBJ2-1|TRBV5-4|few|NA
CASSPATDVHNEQFF
TGTGCCAGCAGCCCTGCCACTGACGTTCACAATGAGCAGTTCTTC
>TRBJ2-1|TRBV7-9|NA|TRBD2
CASSQDGDYLTYNEQFF
TGCGCCAGCAGCCAAGACGGGGACTACCTCACCTACAATGAGCAGTTCTTC
>TRBJ2-2|TRBV4-3|few|TRBD1
CASSQETQGGRTGELFF
TGCGCCAGCAGCCAAGAGACACAGGGGGGACGCACCGGGGAGCTGTTTTTT
>TRBJ1-2|TRBV30|few|NA
CASSGEGMHGYTF
TGTGCCTCCTCCGGGGAGGGGATGCATGGCTACACCTTC
>TRBJ2-5|TRBV2|few|TRBD1
CASSVDREETQYF
TGTGCCAGCAGTGTCGACAGGGAAGAGACCCAGTACTTC
>TRBJ1-2|TRBV10-2|NA|TRBD1
CASKAPGQGNGYTF
TGCGCCAGCAAGGCCCCGGGACAGGGGAATGGCTACACCTTC
>TRBJ2-5|TRBV5-1|NA|TRBD1
CASSSSGTGGETQYF
TGCGCCAGCAGCTCTTCCGGGACAGGGGGCGAGACCCAGTACTTC
>TRBJ1-2|TRBV4-1|few|NA
CASSQEAGSFSGYTF
TGCGCCAGCAGCCAAGAGGCGGGAAGCTTCTCTGGCTACACCTTC
>TRBJ1-6|TRBV7-9|many|NA
CASGSLTVDNSPLHF
TGTGCCAGCGGATCCCTGACAGTAGATAATTCACCCCTCCACTTT
>TRBJ1-2|TRBV6-6|NA|NA
CASRAGTFNYGYTF
TGTGCCAGCAGAGCCGGGACATTTAACTATGGCTACACCTTC
>TRBJ1-5|TRBV28|few|NA
CASISAGQPQHF
TGTGCCAGCATCTCCGCCGGTCAGCCCCAGCATTTT
>TRBJ2-1|TRBV7-9|NA|NA
CASSLDSSYNEQFF
TGTGCCAGCAGCTTAGACAGCTCCTACAATGAGCAGTTCTTC
>TRBJ1-2|TRBV2|few|TRBD1
CASRQTGGGYTF
TGTGCCAGCAGGCAAACAGGGGGCGGCTACACCTTC
>TRBJ2-2|TRBV7-9|NA|NA
CASSLNTGTTGELFF
TGTGCCAGCAGCCTCAATACAGGGACTACCGGGGAGCTGTTTTTT
>TRBJ2-2|TRBV9|NA|NA
CASSDGAANTGELFF
TGTGCCAGCAGCGATGGCGCAGCGAACACCGGGGAGCTGTTTTTT
>TRBJ2-5|TRBV7-2|many|NA
CASSQGTGVIAKETQYF
TGTGCCAGCAGCCAAGGGACGGGGGTGATAGCGAAAGAGACCCAGTACTTC
>TRBJ2-2|TRBV28|many|TRBD2
CASSFLGRRENTGELFF
TGTGCCAGCAGTTTCCTCGGGAGGAGGGAGAACACCGGGGAGCTGTTTTTT
>TRBJ1-6|TRBV5-1|NA|NA
CASSSGGSSSPLHF
TGCGCCAGCAGCTCAGGAGGAAGTAGTTCACCCCTCCACTTT
>TRBJ1-1|TRBV28|few|NA
CASSLWDSYFMNTEAFF
TGTGCCAGCAGTTTATGGGACAGTTACTTCATGAACACTGAAGCTTTCTTT
>TRBJ1-6|TRBV5-6|NA|NA
CASSLGVLLSSYNSPLHF
TGTGCCAGCAGCTTGGGGGTCCTGTTGAGCTCCTATAATTCACCCCTCCACTTT
>TRBJ1-1|TRBV16|many|NA
CASSQSGENTEAFF
TGTGCCAGCAGCCAATCCGGCGAGAACACTGAAGCTTTCTTT
>TRBJ2-1|TRBV28|NA|TRBD1
CASSLTGQGDRFF
TGTGCCAGCAGTTTGACGGGACAGGGAGATCGGTTCTTC
>TRBJ1-4|TRBV4-3|few|NA
CASSPRQAFNEKLFF
TGCGCCAGCAGCCCACGACAGGCCTTCAATGAAAAACTGTTTTTT
>TRBJ1-2|TRBV7-6|few|NA
CASSLNLLGYGYTF
TGTGCCAGCAGCTTAAATCTCCTAGGCTATGGCTACACCTTC
>TRBJ1-4|TRBV9|NA|NA
CASSLTGLSLGGTNEKLFF
TGTGCCAGCAGCCTTACAGGGCTATCGCTGGGAGGGACTAATGAAAAACTGTTTTTT
>TRBJ2-5|TRBV11-2|few|NA
CASSPSGTPGGETQYF
TGTGCCAGCAGCCCATCTGGGACCCCAGGTGGGGAGACCCAGTACTTC
>TRBJ2-1|TRBV19|NA|TRBD2
CASSIASGGAFYNEQFF
TGTGCCAGTAGTATAGCCAGCGGGGGGGCTTTCTACAATGAGCAGTTCTTC
>TRBJ1-4|TRBV2|few|TRBD1
CASSDRDSEKLFF
TGTGCCAGCAGTGATCGGGACAGTGAAAAACTGTTTTTT
>TRBJ2-5|TRBV25-1|NA|TRBD1
CASLGTGQGTQYF
TGTGCCAGCCTTGGGACAGGGCAGGGGACCCAGTACTTC
>TRBJ2-5|TRBV19|NA|TRBD1
CASSIGGTGTWETQYF
TGTGCCAGTAGTATAGGGGGGACAGGGACGTGGGAGACCCAGTACTTC
>TRBJ1-1|TRBV7-9|NA|NA
CASSPPRAGPQGTEAFF
TGTGCCAGCAGCCCTCCCCGGGCAGGGCCCCAGGGAACTGAAGCTTTCTTT
>TRBJ1-1|TRBV11-2|NA|NA
CASSLDTSEAFF
TGTGCCAGCAGCCTCGACACATCTGAAGCTTTCTTT
>TRBJ2-7|TRBV5-1|NA|TRBD1
CASSPRQGEDEQYF
TGCGCCAGCAGCCCTCGACAGGGGGAGGACGAGCAGTACTTC
>TRBJ2-7|TRBV27|few|TRBD1
CASRRSGTGTYEQYF
TGTGCCAGCAGACGGTCCGGGACAGGGACCTACGAGCAGTACTTC
>TRBJ2-3|TRBV7-2|many|TRBD2
CASSPWGVAGYEIDTQYF
TGTGCCAGCAGCCCGTGGGGAGTAGCGGGTTACGAAATAGATACGCAGTATTTT
>TRBJ2-1|TRBV7-2|few|TRBD2
CASSLALAGAYNEQFF
TGTGCCAGCAGCTTAGCCCTAGCGGGGGCTTACAATGAGCAGTTCTTC
>TRBJ2-3|TRBV7-2|few|NA
CASEGRTDTQYF
TGTGCCAGCGAGGGACGCACAGATACGCAGTATTTT
>TRBJ2-7|TRBV30|few|NA
CAWSVRLFGSYEQYF
TGTGCCTGGAGTGTACGTCTCTTCGGCTCCTACGAGCAGTACTTC